The 28 T cell receptor beta chains reported below all come from one sample, sequenced in a study of T cells of healthy individuals. TCRdb re-derived calls from the 5' RACE reads in MiXCR, one entry per CDR3 protein. The top ten clones hold around 5% of a sample with about 60,000 distinct CDR3 sequences, around 15% of them seen once. These receptor sequences come from a human donor in good health.

This clonotype has a handful of counts. The rearrangement links TRBV4-3 to TRBJ2-2; tentatively, D is TRBD2 (5 bases). Germline V CDR1 and CDR2: LGHNA, YSLEER. This CDR3 spans 16 amino acids. The V end was cut by 0 bases, the J end by 0 bases, with 8 bases between. The CDR3 DNA sequence: TGCGCCAGCAGCCAAGAGAGCGGATCGAACACCGGGGAGCTGTTTTTT. It codes for CASSQESGSNTGELFF.

There are many counts of this clonotype. The chain recombines TRBV10-3 with TRBJ2-7; the D is unclear. From germline, CDR1 is ENHRY and CDR2 SYGVKD. The CDR3 runs 15 residues. Trimming removed 3 bases from V and 0 bases from J, with 12 bases in between. CDR3 sequence (DNA): TGTGCCATCAGTGAAATTGAAAGACTCTCCTACGAGCAGTACTTC. It yields the protein CAISEIERLSYEQYF.

This clonotype was found a few times. The CDR3 here is CASSLIGGATEAFF. CDR3 nucleotides: TGTGCCAGCAGTCTAATCGGGGGAGCCACTGAAGCTTTCTTT. The chain carries TRBV27 and TRBJ1-1; D may be TRBD1 (5 bases). V shed 5 bases and J shed 4 bases, with 14 bases lying between them. Germline CDR1 is MNHEY and CDR2 is SMNVEV (reference sequence). This CDR3 is built from 14 residues.

This clonotype was counted ten times or more. The rearrangement uses TRBV5-1 and TRBJ2-1, with 8 bases aligning to TRBD1. This CDR3 is 14 amino acids long. V lost 2 bases, J lost 4 bases, and 2 bases stayed unmatched. In germline, CDR1 is SGHRS, CDR2 YFSETQ. The CDR3 loop reads CASSFTGGYNEQFF. CDR3 DNA: TGCGCCAGCAGCTTCACAGGGGGGTACAATGAGCAGTTCTTC.

This chain connects TRBV3-1 to TRBJ2-2; D not resolved. The germline V and J ends were trimmed by 0 bases and 6 bases, with 8 bases remaining between them. CDR3 length: 14 amino acids. Germline V gene sequence: CDR1 LGHDT, CDR2 YNNKEL (reference sequence). The CDR3 protein is CASSQERTAGELFF. The DNA for the CDR3 is TGTGCCAGCAGCCAAGAGAGAACGGCCGGGGAGCTGTTTTTT.

This clonotype was counted ten times or more. The genes are TRBV2 and TRBJ2-7; 9 bases line up with TRBD2. The CDR3 has 14 residues. V lost 8 bases, J lost 9 bases, and 14 bases stayed unmatched. Looked up from germline, CDR1 is SNHLY and CDR2 is FYNNEI. The CDR3 loop is CASGSPGLAARQYF. DNA of the CDR3: TGTGCCAGCGGGTCACCGGGACTAGCCGCCCGGCAGTACTTC.

The chain recombines TRBV20-1 with TRBJ1-5, with TRBD1 identical over 9 bases. Germline values: CDR1 DFQATT, CDR2 SNEGSKA (reference sequence). CDR3 length equals 14 residues. J gave up 4 bases and V 5 bases, and 6 bases lay outside the gene matches. The CDR3, as DNA: TGCAGTGCTTTTGCCGGGACAGGGAATCAGCCCCAGCATTTT. Its protein product is CSAFAGTGNQPQHF.

This clonotype was observed a handful of times. V usage is TRBV25-1 and J usage is TRBJ2-5, with D perhaps matching TRBD1 or TRBD2 (6 bases each). V lost 4 bases and J lost 2, with 11 bases in between. CDR1 is MGHDK and CDR2 is SYGVNS in the germline V gene. This CDR3 has 14 residues. CDR3 bases: TGTGCCAGCAGTGGGGGGGCCGGTCAAGAGACCCAGTACTTC. Translation: CASSGGAGQETQYF.

This clonotype was counted at least ten times. The chain combines TRBV10-2 with TRBJ1-1; 7 nucleotides agree with TRBD1. V shed 6 bases and J 1 base; nucleotides not matched to a gene: 5. Germline CDR1 is WSHSY and CDR2 is SAAADI. The CDR3 consists of 14 residues. The CDR3 reads CASRAGGRNTEAFF. The CDR3 DNA reads as TGCGCCAGCAGAGCAGGGGGTCGGAACACTGAAGCTTTCTTT.

This clonotype was detected only a few times. The chain employs TRBV29-1 and TRBJ2-3; 9 bases are shared with TRBD2. The length of the CDR3 is 15 residues. V was pared by 3 bases and J by 4 bases, with 8 bases of the junction left unmatched. CDR1 is SQVTM, CDR2 ANQGSEA, per germline. The CDR3 reads CSVEIGGGVSDTQYF. The CDR3 nucleotides are TGCAGCGTTGAGATCGGCGGGGGGGTTTCAGATACGCAGTATTTT.

This clonotype was counted at least ten times. This chain connects TRBV5-1 to TRBJ2-1, with D unresolved. Germline V gene lookup returns CDR1 SGHRS and CDR2 YFSETQ. The CDR3 extends over 11 amino acids. Trimming removed 0 bases from V and 10 bases from J, with 5 bases in between. The CDR3 DNA is TGCGCCAGCAGCTTGGAGGTGGAGCAGTTCTTC. This codes for CASSLEVEQFF.

The table lists this clonotype with many counts. CDR3 amino acids: CASSSLSGGNTIYF. DNA for the CDR3: TGCGCCAGCAGCTCCCTCTCAGGCGGAAACACCATATATTTT. The V call is TRBV5-1, the J call TRBJ1-3; no firm D call. The CDR3 contains 14 residues. Looked up from germline, CDR1 is SGHRS and CDR2 is YFSETQ. The germline V and J ends were trimmed by 3 bases and 4 bases, with 11 bases remaining between them.

In this sample, this clonotype turned up many times. This chain connects TRBV27 to TRBJ2-3; TRBD2 aligns across 13 bases. V shed 2 bases and J 1 base; nucleotides not matched to a gene: 6. From germline, CDR1 is MNHEY and CDR2 SMNVEV (reference sequence). The CDR3 is made up of 18 amino acids. The CDR3, as DNA: TGTGCCAGCAGTTTAGGACTAGCGGGGGCCAGACGCACAGATACGCAGTATTTT. Translation gives CASSLGLAGARRTDTQYF.

The chain has TRBV6-4 and TRBJ2-1; TRBD2 matches at 8 bases. The J segment lost 9 bases and the V segment lost 6 bases, leaving 7 bases of the junction unmatched. There are 13 residues in the CDR3. Looked up from germline, CDR1 is MRHNA and CDR2 is SNTAGT. In DNA form, the CDR3 reads TGTGCCAGCAGGGGACTAGTAGGCGGTGAGCAGTTCTTC. This codes for CASRGLVGGEQFF.

This clonotype has ten or more counts. This sequence joins TRBV2 and TRBJ1-5; D is ambiguous. The V gene lost 2 bases and the J gene lost 4 bases, with 9 bases spanning the gap. The CDR3 has 14 amino acids. Germline lookup yields CDR1 SNHLY and CDR2 FYNNEI. CDR3 in DNA: TGTGCCAGCAGTGAAACGGCAGGAAATCAGCCCCAGCATTTT. Translated, it gives CASSETAGNQPQHF.

Ten or more counts support this clonotype. The gene calls are TRBV28 and TRBJ1-1, with D hard to call. The germline gives CDR1 MDHEN, CDR2 SYDVKM. Trimming took off 3 bases at V and 0 bases at J, with 2 bases between the two ends. This CDR3 comprises 12 residues. The CDR3 reads CASSFVNTEAFF. The CDR3 coding sequence is TGTGCCAGCAGTTTCGTGAACACTGAAGCTTTCTTT.

In this sample, this clonotype turned up many times. The V gene is TRBV12-3 or TRBV12-4, the J gene TRBJ2-7; 7 bases are shared with TRBD1. This CDR3 spans 12 amino acids. V was clipped by 6 bases and J by 6 bases; unmatched bases: 5. The CDR3 region has the DNA TGTGCCAGCAGGTTCGAGGGGGCCGAGCAGTACTTC. This gives the protein CASRFEGAEQYF.

On this clonotype: This clone may be a read error of a much larger clone one base away. The chain is built from TRBV4-3 and TRBJ2-1; possibly TRBD2 for D (6 bases). There are 14 residues in the CDR3. Germline V gene sequence: CDR1 LGHNA, CDR2 YSLEER. V gave up 4 bases and J gave up 7 bases, with 14 bases separating them. CDR3 loop: CASSPRHGGNEQFF. The CDR3 DNA reads as TGCGCCAGCAGCCCCCGACATGGAGGGAATGAGCAGTTCTTC.

There are many counts of this clonotype. V gene TRBV14 combines with J gene TRBJ1-4, with D possibly being TRBD1 (6 bases). V was shortened by 0 bases and J by 8 bases, with 16 bases between the two germline ends. From germline, CDR1 is SGHDN and CDR2 FVKESK. CDR3 length equals 16 residues. The CDR3 sequence is CASSQDGSRGQEKLFF. The CDR3 bases are TGTGCCAGCAGCCAAGATGGATCTCGGGGACAAGAAAAACTGTTTTTT.

Ten or more counts support this clonotype. CDR3 sequence (DNA): TGTGCCAGCGGCCGACAGGACAACACTGAAGCTTTCTTT. It translates to CASGRQDNTEAFF. This chain links TRBV25-1 with TRBJ1-1, with D tentatively TRBD1 (6 bases). In germline, CDR1 is MGHDK, CDR2 SYGVNS. CDR3 length: 13 residues. The V end lost 8 bases, the J end lost 2 bases, and 12 bases lay between the germline ends.

This clonotype was observed many times. One end of the junction is discordant with germline, which a read error may explain. Written as DNA, the CDR3 is TGTGCCAGCGGCTTCCCTTCAATCAACGTTGGGACTCGCTGGTACACCGGGGAGCTGTTTTTT. Translated: CASGFPSINVGTRWYTGELFF. This chain joins TRBV7-2 and TRBJ2-2; D possibly corresponds to TRBD2 (6 bases). The germline V gene has CDR1 SGHTA and CDR2 FQGNSA. The CDR3 has 21 amino acids.

This clonotype was observed at least ten times. The chain has TRBV25-1 and TRBJ2-1; 8 bases map to TRBD1. The CDR3 is 17 residues long. With 4 bases clipped from V and 4 bases from J, the junction kept 12 bases outside the gene matches. CDR1 and CDR2 from the germline V gene are MGHDK and SYGVNS. The CDR3 bases are TGTGCCAGCAGTGGGTTCTCCGGGACAGGTCAATACAATGAGCAGTTCTTC. Translated: CASSGFSGTGQYNEQFF. Combining the CDR3 with reference TRBV25-1 and TRBJ2-1 gives the whole variable domain EADIYQTPRYLVIGTGKKITLECSQTMGHDKMYWYQQDPGMELHLIHYSYGVNSTEKGDLSSESTVSRIRTEHFPLTLESARPSHTSQYLCASSGFSGTGQYNEQFFGPGTRLTVL.

This clonotype was picked up many times. The gene calls are TRBV29-1 and TRBJ2-5, with 7 bases fitting TRBD1. CDR1 is SQVTM and CDR2 is ANQGSEA in the germline V gene. The CDR3 sequence is 12 residues long. V was clipped by 6 bases and J by 5 bases; unmatched bases: 6. The chain's CDR3 is CSVRQGSETQYF. The CDR3 DNA follows: TGCAGCGTGCGACAGGGATCGGAGACCCAGTACTTC.

This clonotype was seen a few times. This chain links TRBV4-2 with TRBJ2-7, with no clear D. Germline CDR1 and CDR2: LGHNA and YNFKEQ. This CDR3 is 13 amino acids long. V dropped 0 bases and J dropped 7 bases, with 10 bases sitting between them. Written as DNA, the CDR3 is TGTGCCAGCAGCCAAGATCTAGTAGGGGAGCAGTACTTC. Translating gives CASSQDLVGEQYF.

This clonotype was observed many times. This rearrangement joins TRBV10-3 to TRBJ2-6; either TRBD1 or TRBD2 may supply D (6 bases each). Germline assignment: CDR1 ENHRY and CDR2 SYGVKD. The CDR3 is 16 amino acids. V lost 1 base and J lost 2, with 9 bases in between. CDR3 DNA sequence: TGTGCCATCAGTGAGTGGGGGGCGACTGGGGCCAACGTCCTGACTTTC. It encodes CAISEWGATGANVLTF.

The table lists this clonotype with a few counts. V gene TRBV28 combines with J gene TRBJ2-7; 8 bases match TRBD2. Germline V gene lookup returns CDR1 MDHEN and CDR2 SYDVKM. This CDR3 is built from 16 residues. V lost 2 bases to trimming and J lost 6 bases; unmatched junction nucleotides: 12. As DNA, the CDR3 is TGTGCCAGCAGTTTACGAGACGGGGGGGTGGGTCGCGAGCAGTACTTC. This gives the protein CASSLRDGGVGREQYF.

The CDR3 region is CASSQMDGFMNTEAFF. Here the CDR3 DNA reads TGTGCCAGCAGCCAAATGGACGGCTTTATGAACACTGAAGCTTTCTTT. The J gene is TRBJ1-1, the V gene TRBV3-1; D gene uncertain. Germline CDR1 and CDR2: LGHDT and YNNKEL (reference sequence). This CDR3 spans 16 amino acids. Between the trimmed V and J ends, which lost 2 bases and 0 bases, there was a span of 13 bases.

This clonotype was found a few times. The chain uses TRBV10-3 and TRBJ2-7; D remains unclear. Germline V gene lookup returns CDR1 ENHRY and CDR2 SYGVKD. V lost 0 bases and J lost 5, with 2 bases in between. CDR3 size: 11 residues. In nucleotides, the CDR3 is TGTGCCATCAGTGAGTCCCACGAGCAGTACTTC. The encoded protein is CAISESHEQYF.